Presented here are 30 T cell receptor beta chains from one specimen sequenced in a study of circulating tumor DNA in untreated peripheral T-cell lymphoma. Using immunoSEQ multiplex PCR, the repertoire was profiled, and TCRdb retains in-frame clones only, with some absent. The sample has 7,000 or so clones; around 77% are singletons. The specimen was tumor tissue. All receptors derive from a human donor with peripheral T-cell lymphoma.

The chain employs TRBV30 and TRBJ2-3; D unresolved. Trimming took off 0 bases at V and 5 bases at J, with 6 bases between the two ends. Germline V gene data show CDR1 as GTSNPN and CDR2 as SVGIG (reference sequence). This CDR3 is built from 12 residues. The CDR3 nucleotides read TGTGCCTGGAGTGTACGTGGAGATACGCAGTATTTT. Protein product: CAWSVRGDTQYF. The full variable domain, its missing parts supplied by reference TRBV30 and TRBJ2-3, is SQTIHQWPATLVQPVGSPLSLECTVEGTSNPNLYWYRQAAGRGLQLLFYSVGIGQISSEVPQNLSASRPQDRQFILSSKKLLLSDSGFYLCAWSVRGDTQYFGPGTRLTVL.

This sequence joins TRBV7-5 and TRBJ2-3; the D call of TRBD1 is as the table states it, not checked on the DNA. TRBV7-5 is tagged as a pseudogene. This CDR3 region has 16 residues. CDR3 sequence reads: CASSPRAQGVGDTQYF. The DNA of the CDR3 is TGTGCCAGCAGCCCCAGAGCGCAGGGGGTAGGCGATACGCAGTATTTT.

This rearrangement joins TRBV28 to TRBJ2-7, with 8 bases identical to TRBD2. Germline CDR1 MDHEN, CDR2 SYDVKM. V lost 7 bases, J lost 3 bases, and 11 bases stayed unmatched. The length of the CDR3 is 15 residues. The CDR3 region has the DNA TGTGCCAGCACCTCAATAGCGGGGCCCATCTACGAGCAGTACTTC. Translated, it gives CASTSIAGPIYEQYF.

The genes are TRBV5-1 and TRBJ2-5, with TRBD2 as a possible D gene (6 bases). CDR3 size: 14 residues. In germline, CDR1 is SGHRS, CDR2 YFSETQ. Trimming stripped 0 bases from V and 2 bases from J, with 8 bases between. The CDR3 DNA sequence: TGCGCCAGCAGCTTGGGAGGGACTCAAGAGACCCAGTACTTC. Its protein is CASSLGGTQETQYF.

To note about this clone: Mismatch with germline at one junction end may stem from a read error. One base lacks a clear read or is ambiguous, giving the residue X. The chain joins TRBV18 to TRBJ1-1; D might be TRBD1 (5 bases). CDR3 length: 16 residues. The germline V gene has CDR1 KGHSH and CDR2 LQKENI. CDR3 nucleotide sequence: TGTGCCAGCTCACCCCCGTTAGGGCAGGGCGACACTGAARCTTTCTTT. This sequence encodes CASSPPLGQGDTEXFF.

The chain uses TRBV11-3 and TRBJ2-3; D possibly corresponds to TRBD1 (6 bases). Germline loops: CDR1 SGHNT, CDR2 YENEEA. The V gene lost 8 bases and the J gene lost 2 bases, with 20 bases spanning the gap. The CDR3 length is 16 residues. The CDR3 region has the DNA TGTGCCAGCCGGAAAACGGACAGCTACCTCACAGATACGCAGTATTTT. It encodes CASRKTDSYLTDTQYF. Filled out from reference TRBV11-3 and TRBJ2-3, the complete variable domain reads EAGVVQSPRYKIIEKKQPVAFWCNPISGHNTLYWYLQNLGQGPELLIRYENEEAVDDSQLPKDRFSAERLKGVDSTLKIQPAELGDSAVYLCASRKTDSYLTDTQYFGPGTRLTVL.

V usage is TRBV28 and J usage is TRBJ1-1, with 7 bases identical to TRBD1. The CDR3 spans 15 residues. The trim removed 5 bases at V and 0 bases at J, leaving 6 bases unmatched. Germline CDR1 reads MDHEN; CDR2 reads SYDVKM. The CDR3: CASSIPTGMNTEAFF. CDR3 coding DNA: TGTGCCAGCAGTATCCCGACAGGGATGAACACTGAAGCTTTCTTT.

This chain uses TRBV19 with TRBJ1-1, with 7 bases identical to TRBD1. V gave up 6 bases and J gave up 1 base; unmatched junction bases: 5. Looked up from germline, CDR1 is LNHDA and CDR2 is SQIVND (reference sequence). The CDR3 totals 14 residues. CDR3 coding DNA: TGTGCCAGTAGGTTGGGACAGCAGAACACTGAAGCTTTCTTT. Its translation: CASRLGQQNTEAFF.

The chain links TRBV29-1 to TRBJ2-7; 10 nucleotides line up with TRBD1. The CDR3 is 13 amino acids. Germline values: CDR1 SQVTM, CDR2 ANQGSEA. The V gene end was trimmed by 2 bases and the J gene end by 5 bases; junction bases not matched to a gene: 3. CDR3 loop: CSVERDRGHEQYF. CDR3 DNA: TGCAGCGTTGAACGGGACAGGGGCCACGAGCAGTACTTC.

The rearrangement links TRBV18 to TRBJ2-1, with 7 nucleotides matching TRBD2. V lost 3 bases and J lost 8; bases outside the gene matches: 10. This CDR3 comprises 15 residues. CDR1 and CDR2 (germline): KGHSH, LQKENI. CDR3 DNA sequence: TGTGCCAGCTCACCTTATGTCGGGGGAGGGGATGAGCAGTTCTTC. Protein product: CASSPYVGGGDEQFF.

Only a few counts were recorded for this clone. This rearrangement joins TRBV6-8 to TRBJ1-5; the D is unclear. Germline V lookup: CDR1 MNHGY, CDR2 SAAAGT. The length of the CDR3 is 14 residues. V dropped 10 bases and J dropped 2 bases, with 15 bases sitting between them. The CDR3 loop is CAIKRGVGNQPQHF. The CDR3 DNA is TGTGCCATCAAAAGAGGAGTAGGCAATCAGCCCCAGCATTTT.

V and J are TRBV4-1 and TRBJ1-6; 9 nucleotides match TRBD1. The CDR3 extends over 15 amino acids. The V segment lost 5 bases and the J segment 6 bases; nucleotides outside the gene matches: 5. Germline V gene lookup returns CDR1 MGHRA and CDR2 YSYEKL. DNA for the CDR3: TGCGCCAGCAGCGAATTGGACAGGGGTAATTCACCCCTCCACTTT. It specifies CASSELDRGNSPLHF.

The V and J genes are TRBV29-1 and TRBJ2-2; D may be TRBD1 or TRBD2 (6 bases each). This CDR3 is built from 17 residues. V shed 4 bases and J shed 6 bases, with 24 bases lying between them. Per the germline V gene, CDR1 is SQVTM and CDR2 is ANQGSEA. In DNA form, the CDR3 reads TGCAGCGTTGCTGGGGGGCAGTTGGATTCTCCCTCCGGGGAGCTGTTTTTT. Its protein product is CSVAGGQLDSPSGELFF.

The chain couples TRBV6-8 to TRBJ1-4; TRBD1 matches 7 bases. The junction had 5 bases not matched to a gene; V was cut back by 1 base and J by 3 bases. Per germline, CDR1 MNHGY and CDR2 SAAAGT. The CDR3 contains 16 residues. Here the CDR3 DNA reads TGTGCCAGCAGTTACTTAGGGGGCCGGGCTAATGAAAAACTGTTTTTT. As protein: CASSYLGGRANEKLFF.

The chain carries TRBV11-3 and TRBJ2-1; the D call may be TRBD1 or TRBD2 (5 bases each). Trimming removed 4 bases at V and 7 bases at J, with 14 bases between. The CDR3 runs 14 residues. Germline-derived CDR1 and CDR2 are SGHNT and YENEEA. CDR3 sequence reads: CASSSDWGWNEQFF. The CDR3 DNA sequence: TGTGCCAGCAGCTCGGATTGGGGGTGGAATGAGCAGTTCTTC.

In this sample, this clone is medium-sized. The V gene is TRBV10-3, the J gene TRBJ1-4; no firm D call. This CDR3 is built from 14 residues. Germline loops: CDR1 ENHRY, CDR2 SYGVKD. Deletions cut 0 bases from V and 5 bases from J, with 7 bases between. The chain's CDR3 is CAISESSQNEKLFF. The CDR3 nucleotides are TGTGCCATCAGTGAGTCGAGTCAGAATGAAAAACTGTTTTTT.

This clone appeared a single time. The rearrangement joins TRBV28 to TRBJ2-1; TRBD1 agrees at 8 bases. The J segment lost 3 bases and the V segment lost 6 bases, leaving 10 bases of the junction unmatched. In germline, CDR1 is MDHEN, CDR2 SYDVKM. The CDR3 contains 16 residues. CDR3 in DNA: TGTGCCAGCAGCAAGCCGACAGGGGACAGCTACAATGAGCAGTTCTTC. As protein: CASSKPTGDSYNEQFF. Full variable domain (rest looked up from reference TRBV28 and TRBJ2-1): DVKVTQSSRYLVKRTGEKVFLECVQDMDHENMFWYRQDPGLGLRLIYFSYDVKMKEKGDIPEGYSVSREKKERFSLILESASTNQTSMYLCASSKPTGDSYNEQFFGPGTRLTVL.

The gene calls are TRBV6-8 and TRBJ2-3; 10 bases are shared with TRBD1. Germline V gene sequence: CDR1 MNHGY, CDR2 SAAAGT. The J segment lost 0 bases and the V segment lost 0 bases, leaving 3 bases of the junction unmatched. The CDR3 has 17 residues. This CDR3 is CASSYSTGGRSTDTQYF. Here the CDR3 DNA reads TGTGCCAGCAGTTACTCGACAGGGGGCCGGAGCACAGATACGCAGTATTTT.

This rearrangement joins TRBV2 to TRBJ2-7; D gene ambiguous. This CDR3 region has 12 residues. Germline values: CDR1 SNHLY, CDR2 FYNNEI. The V and J ends lost 5 bases and 3 bases respectively, with 8 bases between them. The CDR3 coding sequence is TGTGCCAGCAGTTATCTGAGCTACGAGCAGTACTTC. Amino acid sequence: CASSYLSYEQYF. The complete variable domain, with remaining parts taken from reference TRBV2 and TRBJ2-7, reads EPEVTQTPSHQVTQMGQEVILRCVPISNHLYFYWYRQILGQKVEFLVSFYNNEISEKSEIFDDQFSVERPDGSNFTLKIRSTKLEDSAMYFCASSYLSYEQYFGPGTRLTVT.

The chain links TRBV29-1 to TRBJ1-3; D perhaps matches TRBD1 (6 bases). Germline CDR1 reads SQVTM; CDR2 reads ANQGSEA. V lost 6 bases, J lost 2 bases, and 8 bases lay in between. This CDR3 comprises 12 residues. CDR3 sequence: CSVSGAGNTIYF. CDR3 bases: TGCAGCGTCTCAGGGGCTGGAAACACCATATATTTT.

The chain recombines TRBV12-5 with TRBJ2-2; TRBD1 aligns across 11 bases. Per germline, CDR1 LGHNT and CDR2 FRNRAP. V was pared by 5 bases and J by 5 bases, with 10 bases of the junction left unmatched. The CDR3 is 17 amino acids. CDR3 loop: CASGPEPGTGGTGELFF. The CDR3 DNA reads TGTGCTAGTGGTCCAGAGCCCGGGACAGGGGGGACCGGGGAGCTGTTTTTT.

In its sample, this clone was seen a few times. The CDR3 protein is CASSEQGPGNTEAFF. CDR3 nucleotides: TGTGCCAGCTCAGAACAGGGTCCTGGGAACACTGAAGCTTTCTTT. The chain links TRBV18 to TRBJ1-1, with a possible D match to TRBD1 (6 bases). The germline V gene encodes CDR1 KGHSH and CDR2 LQKENI. This CDR3 is built from 15 residues. V lost 5 bases, J lost 1 base, and 14 bases lay in between.

The J gene is TRBJ2-3, the V gene TRBV4-1; D not certain. Per the germline V gene, CDR1 is MGHRA and CDR2 is YSYEKL. The CDR3 length is 16 residues. The ends were cut back, 0 bases at V and 1 base at J, with 11 bases in the middle. CDR3 sequence (DNA): TGCGCCAGCAGCCAAGATCTTGGCCATGGCACAGATACGCAGTATTTT. As protein: CASSQDLGHGTDTQYF.

A few counts support this clone. The rearrangement joins TRBV30 to TRBJ1-1; D unclear. The V end was cut by 0 bases, the J end by 1 base, with 6 bases between. This CDR3 has 13 residues. Germline V gene data show CDR1 as GTSNPN and CDR2 as SVGIG (reference sequence). In DNA form, the CDR3 reads TGTGCCTGGAGTGTACGAGGGAACACTGAAGCTTTCTTT. Its protein product is CAWSVRGNTEAFF.

V gene TRBV7-8 combines with J gene TRBJ2-1, with 11 bases lining up with TRBD1. CDR1 is SGHVS, CDR2 FQNEAQ, per germline. J was trimmed by 8 bases and V by 5 bases; bases with no gene match: 5. The CDR3 has 14 residues. CDR3 loop: CASSPGQGAYEQFF. CDR3 DNA sequence: TGTGCCAGCAGCCCCGGACAGGGGGCTTATGAGCAGTTCTTC. The whole variable domain, remainder taken from reference TRBV7-8 and TRBJ2-1, is GAGVSQSPRYKVAKRGQDVALRCDPISGHVSLFWYQQALGQGPEFLTYFQNEAQLDKSGLPSDRFFAERPEGSVSTLKIQRTQQEDSAVYLCASSPGQGAYEQFFGPGTRLTVL.

The V and J genes are TRBV29-1 and TRBJ2-3; 9 bases are shared with TRBD2. Per the germline V gene, CDR1 is SQVTM and CDR2 is ANQGSEA. Losses at the gene ends were 0 bases for V and 4 bases for J; bases not matched to a gene: 5. The CDR3 loop spans 15 amino acids. The CDR3, as DNA: TGCAGCGTTGAAGATTGGACTAGCGCCGCAGATACGCAGTATTTT. Its translation: CSVEDWTSAADTQYF.

The gene calls are TRBV30 and TRBJ2-3, with a tentative D call TRBD2 (5 bases). Germline assignment: CDR1 GTSNPN and CDR2 SVGIG (reference sequence). The V gene lost 4 bases and the J gene lost 3 bases, with 8 bases spanning the gap. The CDR3 is 12 residues long. Here the CDR3 reads CAWMDWTDTQYF. CDR3 coding DNA: TGTGCCTGGATGGACTGGACAGATACGCAGTATTTT.

The chain carries TRBV5-1 and TRBJ1-1; tentatively, D is TRBD1 (5 bases). Trimming took off 1 base at V and 3 bases at J, with 16 bases between the two ends. The CDR3 spans 16 residues. Germline CDR1 reads SGHRS; CDR2 reads YFSETQ. The CDR3 loop is CASSLYLGLGDTEAFF. Here the CDR3 DNA reads TGCGCCAGCAGCTTGTACCTGGGCTTAGGGGACACTGAAGCTTTCTTT.

This rearrangement joins TRBV10-2 to TRBJ1-5; the D is unclear. V lost 2 bases and J lost 0, with 5 bases in between. This CDR3 contains 14 residues. CDR1 is WSHSY, CDR2 SAAADI, per germline. CDR3 sequence: CASSEGYSNQPQHF. In nucleotides, the CDR3 is TGCGCCAGCAGTGAGGGGTATAGCAATCAGCCCCAGCATTTT.

The CDR3, as DNA: TGTGCCAGCAGTGAATCTCTCGGGACTCGCTCCGAGCAGTACTTC. It is translated as CASSESLGTRSEQYF. The rearrangement joins TRBV25-1 to TRBJ2-7, with D perhaps TRBD2 (6 bases). The CDR3 is made up of 15 amino acids. The germline V gene has CDR1 MGHDK and CDR2 SYGVNS. V was trimmed by 1 base and J by 6 bases, leaving 16 bases between them.